A selection of T cell receptor beta chains follows, all from one sample in a study of early T cells in non-severe SARS-CoV-2 infection. One entry per CDR3 protein, called by TCRdb with MiXCR from the 5' RACE reads. The sample shows about 48,000 distinct CDR3 sequences, approximately 9.8% of them seen only once. Sequenced: whole blood. These receptor sequences come from an adult who was a healthcare worker with PCR-confirmed SARS-CoV-2 infection or an uninfected control (not recorded which). Both conserved end residues are trimmed from each CDR3. A D gene is named only where the DNA matches it firmly.

cdr3_aa	v_call	j_call	d_call
ASSFGSGANVLT	TRBV27	TRBJ2-6	.
ASSPGDTGELF	TRBV7-9	TRBJ2-2	.
ASSLAGGNQPQH	TRBV7-2	TRBJ1-5	.
SFPGLASYNEQF	TRBV29-1	TRBJ2-1	TRBD2
ASRPTGQVLLAGGEGTQY	TRBV12-3/TRBV12-4	TRBJ2-3	TRBD2
ASSGPSSSTDTQY	TRBV28	TRBJ2-3	.
ASSSLAGGGDTQY	TRBV6-4	TRBJ2-3	TRBD2
SARAGTSMYEQY	TRBV20-1	TRBJ2-7	TRBD2
ASSRLPGVDEQY	TRBV3-1	TRBJ2-7	.
ASSRRLAGTDTQY	TRBV3-1	TRBJ2-3	TRBD2
ASSLVSSSPYNEQF	TRBV11-2	TRBJ2-1	.
ASSLGLQETQY	TRBV7-6	TRBJ2-5	.
ASSSRGQSIGELF	TRBV7-9	TRBJ2-2	.
ASSLAVDSQETQY	TRBV7-9	TRBJ2-5	.
ASRRTGNYGYT	TRBV12-3/TRBV12-4	TRBJ1-2	.
ASSYVRSGNTIY	TRBV21-1	TRBJ1-3	.